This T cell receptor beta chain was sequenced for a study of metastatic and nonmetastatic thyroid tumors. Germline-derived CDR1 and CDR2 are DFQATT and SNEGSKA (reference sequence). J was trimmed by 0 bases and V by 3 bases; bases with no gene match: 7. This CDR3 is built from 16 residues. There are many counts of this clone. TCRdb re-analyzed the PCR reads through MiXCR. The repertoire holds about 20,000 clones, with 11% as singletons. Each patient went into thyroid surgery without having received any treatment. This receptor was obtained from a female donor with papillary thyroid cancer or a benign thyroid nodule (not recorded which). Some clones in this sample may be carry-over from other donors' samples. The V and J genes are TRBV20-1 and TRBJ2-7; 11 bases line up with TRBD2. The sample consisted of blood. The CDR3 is CSASPLAGGHSYEQYF. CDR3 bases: TGCAGTGCTAGTCCTCTAGCGGGAGGCCACTCCTACGAGCAGTACTTC.